This T cell receptor beta chain was documented in a study of cytomegalovirus exposure and HLA in healthy donors (dated by TCRdb to the late 2010s). As for the study more broadly: An earlier analysis of about 530 of the donors reported about 260 Gb of sequence data and some 110 million unique TCR beta sequences obtained from approximately 180 million T cells. A later analysis re-analyzed previously published TCR beta repertoires from roughly 600 donors and added high-resolution HLA genotyping to study TCR occurrence patterns. HLA typing covered class I and class II loci at four-digit resolution. A later genetic analysis took genome-wide SNP genotypes for about 65% of the roughly 670 donors and used that subset as a discovery cohort. Four or five DR-DQ haplotypes were handled as single units for association and clustering because linkage in the cohort was strong. Donor age, sex, ethnicity and CMV serostatus were compiled alongside the repertoire data. The study was designed to test whether signatures of past pathogen exposure could be identified by cataloging public T cell receptors. Among roughly 400 genotyped donors of the cohort, an average of roughly 230,000 unique TCR beta nucleotide sequences was sequenced per donor, of which approximately 18% were non-productive. Roughly 300 gigabases of sequencing data and tens of millions of unique TCR sequences were included in an early release covering around 650 HLA-typed donors. The T cell repertoires of some 700 subjects were profiled by immunosequencing and related to cytomegalovirus serostatus. In the later analysis, no new phenotypic data were used to find candidate immune exposures; instead, reliance was placed on TCR beta sequences and their occurrence across donors. Of the 398 genotyped donors, 65% to 90% fell in the genetic ancestry cluster associated with self-reported Caucasian donors. Typing coverage varied by locus: roughly 629-630 donors for A, B, C, DRB1 and DQB1; approximately 500 for DQA1; over 600 for DPA1; roughly 450 for DPB1. In an earlier analysis of 587 of the donors, high-throughput TCR beta sequencing was used to judge whether each TCR beta V gene segment behaved as functional or pseudogenic. All discovery cohort repertoires had been generated on a single sequencing platform. To predict cytomegalovirus infection status, the study combined high-throughput TCR immunosequencing, statistical association of individual TCRs with disease status, and machine learning. Besides the first cohort of some 670 subjects, a separate validation cohort made up of 90 to 150 different subjects was used. What the work shows at the level of the full study, not this receptor alone: In a later analysis, around 17,000 TCR beta sequences were associated with specific HLA alleles at a false discovery rate of 0.05. In a later analysis, the rate of TCR association differed among HLA loci, with DRB1 alleles having the most associated TCRs and HLA-C alleles having the fewest. Most TCR sequences were seen in very few donors, while some public TCRs were found in many individuals. In the study, some 180 TCR beta chains were listed as associated with cytomegalovirus. Cytomegalovirus status was reported to be diagnosed by the classifier with high specificity and sensitivity in both the original and validation cohorts. Linkage disequilibrium might explain the correlated functional status among segregating V segments, but an unknown experimental factor could not be excluded. Presence/absence analyses assumed roughly uniform sequencing depth across donors, an assumption that may not hold. In a later genetic analysis, a missense DCLRE1C variant was associated with V-gene and J-gene trimming of TCR beta chains, and the association was replicated in an independent cohort. A further reported finding was that TCR beta sequences accurately predicted the HLA-A and HLA-B alleles for most subjects in the first cohort. In vitro tests confirmed that three of the cytomegalovirus-associated TCR beta chains recognize cytomegalovirus antigens. A later analysis found that most CMV-associated TCR beta chains appeared HLA-restricted, with HLA associations seemingly driven largely by CMV exposure. A later analysis found that HLA-associated TCR beta chains were more clonally expanded and had lower generation probabilities than equally common non-associated chains. The sequencing pipeline was judged likely to have produced a cluster of highly shared sequence variants as a technical artifact. Some IMGT-functional V segments, including TRBV6-2 and TRBV6-3, could not be distinguished by the 87-base-pair reads and were therefore excluded. Broadly in line with IMGT annotations, most TCR beta V segments showed up in productive rearrangements about 90% or about 30% of the time in an earlier analysis of several hundred of the donors. The cohort was sequenced for TCR beta chains only, and without alpha or paired-chain data the features that could be detected were limited. Immune exposure information for the cohort was limited to CMV serostatus. A later analysis reported that several top co-occurrence clusters appeared linked to parvovirus B19, influenza, CMV and Epstein-Barr virus. The authors suggested that the approach could potentially be generalized to other disease states and immunological phenotypes. The earlier analysis of approximately 540 of the donors excluded some 15 rarely observed V segments, including chromosome 9 orphons, because counts were too low. Because HLA typing was missing for some donors at each locus, association tests included only the typed subset. When HLA alleles, especially DR and DQ, strongly co-occurred, attributing TCR associations to individual alleles was difficult. Compared with the roughly 600-donor mean, donors in an Asian-associated ancestry cluster had fewer N-insertions in productive TCRs, according to a later genetic analysis.

The germline V gene sets CDR1 to SQVTM and CDR2 to ANQGSEA. The CDR3 sequence holds 14 residues, the cysteine and phenylalanine included. Only CDR3 DNA remains: 42 bases, in frame from the first base. V is pruned by 6 bases and J by 0 bases, leaving 6 bases of the junction without a gene match. The cohort comprised some 730 healthy bone marrow donors. At the time of sampling, every cohort member was nominally healthy, though immune exposures that went unrecorded were likely present. Of the 670 or so cohort members, roughly 300 had positive CMV serostatus and roughly 330 had negative CMV serostatus, and CMV serostatus was not recorded for the donor. A peripheral blood sample was collected from each donor, and TCR beta sequencing was performed on peripheral blood mononuclear cells. Genomic DNA was extracted from the blood cell samples with the Qiagen DNeasy Blood Extraction Kit. About this clone: The target of this receptor is not known. One base away there is no much larger clone; base qualities are not given.

Receptors were amplified or captured by the immunoSEQ multiplex PCR assay. The multiplex PCR relied on a mix of 60 forward primers for TCR Vbeta segments and 13 reverse primers for TCR Jbeta segments. The CDR3 region of rearranged TCR beta genes was amplified from genomic DNA with a multiplex PCR assay. Amplified TCR beta libraries were sequenced as 87-base-pair reads on the Illumina HiSeq System. The authors processed their data as follows. Across the roughly 670 repertoires, a later analysis counted tens of millions of unique TCR beta chains, 9 million to 14 million of which were shared by at least two donors. Raw reads were error-corrected and collapsed into unique sequences with a nearest-neighbor algorithm that merged closely related sequences to remove PCR and sequencing errors. CDR3 sequences were aligned to IMGT reference sequences to assign V, D and J gene segments. Each retained sequence needed at least a six-nucleotide match to both a V gene segment and a J gene segment. Rearrangements were classified as productive when the CDR3 lacked stop codons and remained in frame with V and J, and all other rearrangements were classified as non-productive. CDR3 was defined according to IMGT convention as the region running from the second conserved V-encoded cysteine to the conserved J-encoded phenylalanine. The earlier analysis of about 570 of the donors excluded any sequence lacking an unambiguous match to a single V gene segment. In an earlier analysis of 587 of the donors, a V segment was called functional when productive rearrangements were above 56.7%, and segregating when the standard deviation between donors exceeded 5%. A statistical classification framework was built to diagnose cytomegalovirus status from the catalog of TCR beta chain sequences. A later analysis assigned V and J genes by comparing TCR nucleotide sequences with IMGT/GENE-DB human TR gene sequences. In a later analysis, CDR3 sequences and most-parsimonious VDJ recombination scenarios were assigned using the TCRdist pipeline. In a later analysis, every TCR beta chain was defined by the combination of its CDR3 amino acid sequence and its V-gene family, and reads without a unique V-gene family were dropped. A later analysis removed 550 to 650 highly shared, low-generation-probability nucleotide sequences to deal with suspected cross-contamination and a sequencing artifact. In a later analysis, a clonal expansion index was calculated for each public chain from normalized within-repertoire ranks of inferred template counts. In a later analysis, generation probabilities were computed using a VDJ recombination model fitted to out-of-frame rearrangements, and the results were checked against IGoR. In a later analysis, hypergeometric tests were used to score TCR-TCR, TCR-HLA and TCR-CMV co-occurrence, with a repertoire-size bias correction applied to TCR pairs. To estimate false discovery rates, a later analysis permuted the HLA or CMV assignments 20 times. In a later analysis, co-occurring TCRs were grouped with DBSCAN, and TCRdist sequence similarity was added when clustering was performed within HLA-allele-positive subsets. Repertoires with fewer than 30,000 or more than 120,000 public chains, plus five repertoires with anomalous nucleotide sharing, were excluded from co-occurrence clustering. TCRdb mirrors the immuneACCESS table, restricted to in-frame sequences. Some clones are absent from its copies; in checked studies, under half trace to an unresolved V gene, and the reason for the others is unknown. The V and J calls and clone size are taken from that table; D and trimming were inferred from the DNA. The sample contains about 98,000 clones, more than 65% of them found a single time. The top ten constitute about 8% of the sample.

The chain uses TRBV29-1 and TRBJ2-7; 9 of the junction bases match TRBD1. Sequencing used PBMCs. This receptor was taken from a human donor in good health. The nucleotides read TGCAGCGTGTCCAGGACAGGGGACTCCTACGAGCAGTACTTC. It translates to CSVSRTGDSYEQYF.